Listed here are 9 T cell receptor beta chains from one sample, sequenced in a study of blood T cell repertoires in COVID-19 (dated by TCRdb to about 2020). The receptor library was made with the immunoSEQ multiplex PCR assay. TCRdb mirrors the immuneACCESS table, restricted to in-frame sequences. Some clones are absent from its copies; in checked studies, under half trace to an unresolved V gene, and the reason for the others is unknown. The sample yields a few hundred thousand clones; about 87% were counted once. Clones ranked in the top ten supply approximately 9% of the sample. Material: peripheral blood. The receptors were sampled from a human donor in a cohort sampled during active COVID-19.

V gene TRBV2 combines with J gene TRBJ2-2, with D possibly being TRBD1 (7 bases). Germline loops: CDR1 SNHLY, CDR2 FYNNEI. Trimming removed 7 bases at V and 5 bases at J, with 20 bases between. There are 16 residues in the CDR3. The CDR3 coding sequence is TGTGCCAGCATCGAAGGCGGGACAGTTGAAACCGGGGAGCTGTTTTTT. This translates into CASIEGGTVETGELFF.

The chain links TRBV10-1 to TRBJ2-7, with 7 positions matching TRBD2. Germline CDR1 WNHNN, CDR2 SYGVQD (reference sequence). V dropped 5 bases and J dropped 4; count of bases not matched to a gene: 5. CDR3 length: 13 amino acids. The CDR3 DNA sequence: TGCGCCAGCAGTCGGGGGGTTGAATACGAGCAGTACTTC. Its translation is CASSRGVEYEQYF.

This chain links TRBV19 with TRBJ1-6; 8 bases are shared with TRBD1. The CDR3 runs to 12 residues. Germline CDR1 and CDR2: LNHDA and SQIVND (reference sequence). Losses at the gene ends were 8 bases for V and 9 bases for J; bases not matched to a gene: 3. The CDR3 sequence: CASGTGGSPLHF. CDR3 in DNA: TGTGCCAGTGGGACAGGAGGTTCACCCCTCCACTTT. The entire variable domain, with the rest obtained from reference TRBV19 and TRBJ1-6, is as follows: DGGITQSPKYLFRKEGQNVTLSCEQNLNHDAMYWYRQDPGQGLRLIYYSQIVNDFQKGDIAEGYSVSREKKESFPLTVTSAQKNPTAFYLCASGTGGSPLHFGNGTRLTVT.

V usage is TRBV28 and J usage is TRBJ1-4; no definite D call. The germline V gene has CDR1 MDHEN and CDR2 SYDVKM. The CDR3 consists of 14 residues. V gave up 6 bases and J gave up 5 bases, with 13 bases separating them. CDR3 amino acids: CASSPEAPNEKLFF. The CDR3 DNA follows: TGTGCCAGCAGCCCTGAAGCCCCCAATGAAAAACTGTTTTTT.

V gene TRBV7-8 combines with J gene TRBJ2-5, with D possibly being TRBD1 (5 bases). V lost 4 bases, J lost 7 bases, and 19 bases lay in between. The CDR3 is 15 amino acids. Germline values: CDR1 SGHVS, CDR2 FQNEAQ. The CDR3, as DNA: TGTGCCAGCAGCTCCCAAAGTAATCATAGGGGGACCCAGTACTTC. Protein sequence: CASSSQSNHRGTQYF.

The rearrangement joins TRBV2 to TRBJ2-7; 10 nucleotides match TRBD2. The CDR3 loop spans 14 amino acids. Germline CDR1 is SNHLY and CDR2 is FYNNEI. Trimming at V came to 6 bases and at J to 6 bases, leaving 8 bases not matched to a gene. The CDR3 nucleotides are TGTGCCAGCAGAAAGGGACTAGCGCCCCGCGAGCAGTACTTC. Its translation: CASRKGLAPREQYF.

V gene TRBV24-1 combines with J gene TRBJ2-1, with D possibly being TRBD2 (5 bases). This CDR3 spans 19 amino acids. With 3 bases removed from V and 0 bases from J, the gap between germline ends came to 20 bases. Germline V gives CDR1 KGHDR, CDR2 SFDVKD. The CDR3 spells CATSDLASLTESSYNEQFF. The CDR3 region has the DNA TGTGCCACCAGTGATCTAGCCAGTTTAACCGAGAGCTCCTACAATGAGCAGTTCTTC.

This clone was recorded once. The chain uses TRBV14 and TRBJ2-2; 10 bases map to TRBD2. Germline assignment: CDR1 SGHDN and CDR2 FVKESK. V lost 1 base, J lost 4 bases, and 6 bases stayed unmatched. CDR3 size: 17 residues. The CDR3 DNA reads TGTGCCAGCAGCCAAGGCGGCCTAGCGGGAGTCACCGGGGAGCTGTTTTTT. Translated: CASSQGGLAGVTGELFF.

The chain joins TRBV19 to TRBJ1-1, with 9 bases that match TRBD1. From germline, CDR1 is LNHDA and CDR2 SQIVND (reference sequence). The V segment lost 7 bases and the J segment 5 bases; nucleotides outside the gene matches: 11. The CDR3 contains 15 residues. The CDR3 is CASTMGQGGGTEAFF. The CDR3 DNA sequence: TGTGCCAGTACCATGGGACAGGGAGGTGGGACTGAAGCTTTCTTT.